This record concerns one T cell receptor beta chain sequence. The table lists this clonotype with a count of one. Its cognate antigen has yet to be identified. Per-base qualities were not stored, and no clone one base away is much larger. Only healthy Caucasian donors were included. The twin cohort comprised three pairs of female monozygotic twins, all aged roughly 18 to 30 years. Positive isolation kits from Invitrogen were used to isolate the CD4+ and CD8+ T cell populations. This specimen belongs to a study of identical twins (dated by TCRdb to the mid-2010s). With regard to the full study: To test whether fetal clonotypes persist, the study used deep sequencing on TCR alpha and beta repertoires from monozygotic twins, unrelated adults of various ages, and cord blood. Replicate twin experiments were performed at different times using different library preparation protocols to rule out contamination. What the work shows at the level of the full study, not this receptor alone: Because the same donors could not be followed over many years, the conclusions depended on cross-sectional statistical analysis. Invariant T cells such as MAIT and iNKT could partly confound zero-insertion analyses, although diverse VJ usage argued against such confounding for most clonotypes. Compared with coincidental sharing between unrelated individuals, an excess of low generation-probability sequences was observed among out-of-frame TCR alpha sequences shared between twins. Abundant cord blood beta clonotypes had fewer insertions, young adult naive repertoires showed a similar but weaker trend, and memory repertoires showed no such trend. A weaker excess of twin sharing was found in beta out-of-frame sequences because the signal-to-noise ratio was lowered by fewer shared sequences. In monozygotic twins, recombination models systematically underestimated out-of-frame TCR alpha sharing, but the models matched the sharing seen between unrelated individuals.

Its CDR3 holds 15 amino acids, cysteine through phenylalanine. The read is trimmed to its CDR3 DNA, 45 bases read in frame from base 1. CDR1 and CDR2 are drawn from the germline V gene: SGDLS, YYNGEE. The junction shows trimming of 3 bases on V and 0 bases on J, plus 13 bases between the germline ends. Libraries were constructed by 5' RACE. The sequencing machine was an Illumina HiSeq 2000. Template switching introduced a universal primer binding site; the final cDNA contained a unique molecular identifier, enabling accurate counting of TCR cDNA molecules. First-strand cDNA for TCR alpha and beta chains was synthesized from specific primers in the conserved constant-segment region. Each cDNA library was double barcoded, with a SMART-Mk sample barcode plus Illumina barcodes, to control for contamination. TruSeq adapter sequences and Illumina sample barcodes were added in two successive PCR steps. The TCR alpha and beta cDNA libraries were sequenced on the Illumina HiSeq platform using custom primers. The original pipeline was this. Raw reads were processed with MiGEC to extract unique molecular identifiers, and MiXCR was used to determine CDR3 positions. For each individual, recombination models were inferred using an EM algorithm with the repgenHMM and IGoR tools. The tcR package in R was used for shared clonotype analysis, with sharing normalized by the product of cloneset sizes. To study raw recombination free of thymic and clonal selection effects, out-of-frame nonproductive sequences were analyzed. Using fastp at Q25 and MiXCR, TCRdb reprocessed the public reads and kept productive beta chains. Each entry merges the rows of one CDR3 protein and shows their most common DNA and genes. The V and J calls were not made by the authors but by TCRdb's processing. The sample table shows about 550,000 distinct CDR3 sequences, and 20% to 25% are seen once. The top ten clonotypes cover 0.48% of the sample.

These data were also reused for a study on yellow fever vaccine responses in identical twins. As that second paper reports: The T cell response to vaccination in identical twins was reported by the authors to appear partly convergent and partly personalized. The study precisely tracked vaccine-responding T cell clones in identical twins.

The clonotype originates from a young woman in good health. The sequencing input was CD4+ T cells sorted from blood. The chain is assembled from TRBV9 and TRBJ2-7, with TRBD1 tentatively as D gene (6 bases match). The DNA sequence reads TGTGCCAGCAGCGAGACGCCGGGACACTCCTACGAGCAGTACTTC. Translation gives CASSETPGHSYEQYF.